The sequence of this TCR beta chain was determined in a study of stem cell transplantation in POMP-related autoinflammatory disease. Study-level background: Hypothesis: faulty thymoproteasomes impair CD8+ T-cell selection, skewing TRB repertoires. Before transplant: CD4+ naive skewing, low CD8+ proportions, reduced cytokine secretion.

After removal of 2 bases from V and 4 bases from J, the junction contained 13 bases not matched to a gene. Germline CDR1 and CDR2: MNHEY and SMNVEV (reference sequence). The CDR3 covers 19 residues. Using immunoSEQ multiplex PCR, the repertoire was profiled, and TCRdb retains in-frame clones only, with some absent. Of under 11,000 clones in the sample, around nine tenths are singletons; the top ten hold 54%. Whole-study results and caveats: In PRAID patients, the number of distinct TRB V-J gene pairings was restricted. In patients with PRAID, every analyzed T-cell subset tended to show lower diversity and higher clonality.

This clone was observed a few times. Its specificity is not known. PRAID featured immunodeficiency plus autoinflammation. The J gene is TRBJ2-7, the V gene TRBV27, with 14 bases identical to TRBD2. The sequence was collected from a human donor with POMP-related autoinflammation and immune dysregulation (PRAID). The specimen comprised CD8+ T cells from PBMCs, sampled before stem cell transplantation. CDR3 in DNA: TGTGCCAGCAGTTTAACCCCCCCGCGACTAGCGGGAGGGCCTTACGAGCAGTACTTC. Its protein product is CASSLTPPRLAGGPYEQYF.